The 22 T cell receptor beta chains reported below all come from one sample, sequenced in a study of T cell clonotyping in hematopoietic cell transplantation (dated by TCRdb to the early 2020s). The time point tag for this specimen amounts to: recipient sample about 28 days before transplant, after cytoreduction. The library relied on the immunoSEQ multiplex PCR assay. TCRdb retrieved this table from immuneACCESS and kept in-frame rearrangements only. Not all clones are present; in checked studies, unresolved V genes account for under half, and no reason is known for the remainder. For this sample the table gives under 45,000 clones, of which 90% to 95% were detected only once. Roughly 1.6% of the sample goes to the ten largest clones. The input for sequencing was peripheral blood mononuclear cells, taken before stem cell transplant. The receptors derive from a man aged 35 to 55 with chronic myeloid leukemia. Some clones in this sample may be carry-over from other donors' samples.

The chain has TRBV5-1 and TRBJ2-7, with D possibly TRBD1 on 6 matching bases. V gave up 0 bases and J gave up 2 bases, with 15 bases separating them. The length of the CDR3 is 16 residues. The germline CDR1 and CDR2 sequences are SGHRS and YFSETQ. This CDR3 reads CASSLAGAGVPYEQYF. The DNA of the CDR3 is TGCGCCAGCAGCTTGGCCGGGGCAGGGGTCCCCTACGAGCAGTACTTC.

The V call is TRBV6-5, the J call TRBJ1-2; D uncertain. The CDR3 spans 13 residues. V was clipped by 4 bases and J by 4 bases, with 10 bases between them. CDR1 and CDR2 (germline): MNHEY, SVGAGI. This CDR3 reads CASSSQFIYGYTF. Written as DNA, the CDR3 is TGTGCCAGCAGTTCTCAATTTATCTATGGCTACACCTTC.

This chain uses TRBV28 with TRBJ2-1; D is tentatively TRBD1 or TRBD2 (6 bases each). Trimming removed 7 bases from V and 4 bases from J, with 8 bases in between. This CDR3 has 12 amino acids. Germline values: CDR1 MDHEN, CDR2 SYDVKM. CDR3 DNA sequence: TGTGCCAGCAAGGGGGGTTACAATGAGCAGTTCTTC. Encoded protein: CASKGGYNEQFF.

CDR3 in DNA: TGCGCCAGCAGCCAGGCCTCGGGGGCATTAGGCTACACCTTC. It is translated as CASSQASGALGYTF. The rearrangement links TRBV4-3 to TRBJ1-2, with D perhaps matching TRBD1 (6 bases). Trimming took 3 bases from V and 8 from J, leaving 16 bases between them. Germline CDR1 LGHNA, CDR2 YSLEER. The CDR3 is 14 amino acids.

The chain recombines TRBV30 with TRBJ2-7; D is perhaps TRBD1 (5 bases). With 2 bases removed from V and 6 bases from J, the gap between germline ends came to 11 bases. The CDR3 is 12 amino acids. The V gene's germline CDR1 is GTSNPN and CDR2 SVGIG (reference sequence). CDR3 sequence reads: CAWSLQGSEQYF. CDR3 DNA: TGTGCCTGGAGTCTTCAGGGATCCGAGCAGTACTTC.

The rearrangement joins TRBV28 to TRBJ1-1, with 7 nucleotides matching TRBD1. From germline, CDR1 is MDHEN and CDR2 SYDVKM. This CDR3 region has 12 residues. With V trimmed by 10 bases and J by 8 bases, 10 bases remained unmatched. The CDR3 bases are TGTGCCACTTCAGGGGGGCGAATAGAAGCTTTCTTT. It is translated as CATSGGRIEAFF. Full variable domain (remainder filled in from reference TRBV28 and TRBJ1-1): DVKVTQSSRYLVKRTGEKVFLECVQDMDHENMFWYRQDPGLGLRLIYFSYDVKMKEKGDIPEGYSVSREKKERFSLILESASTNQTSMYLCATSGGRIEAFFGQGTRLTVV.

The CDR3 nucleotides read TGCAGCGTTTTCGTAATCGAAGCTTTCTTT. It encodes CSVFVIEAFF. The V call is TRBV29-1, the J call TRBJ1-1; D is unresolved. CDR3 length: 10 amino acids. Trimming removed 5 bases at V and 8 bases at J, with 9 bases between. Germline CDR1 is SQVTM and CDR2 is ANQGSEA.

The gene calls are TRBV9 and TRBJ2-3; 8 bases are shared with TRBD2. The V and J ends lost 3 bases and 3 bases, in that order; junction bases with no gene match: 6. Germline V gene data show CDR1 as SGDLS and CDR2 as YYNGEE. The CDR3 consists of 15 residues. CDR3 residues: CASSARAGETDTQYF. CDR3 sequence (DNA): TGTGCCAGCAGCGCCCGAGCGGGGGAGACAGATACGCAGTATTTT.

The V and J genes are TRBV9 and TRBJ2-6; no firm D call. Germline values: CDR1 SGDLS, CDR2 YYNGEE. V gave up 7 bases and J gave up 16 bases, with 33 bases separating them. There are 17 residues in the CDR3. The CDR3: CASESSSQTKSGQRLTF. In DNA, the CDR3 is TGTGCCAGCGAGAGCTCGTCTCAAACAAAGTCGGGCCAACGTCTGACTTTC. Supplemented by reference TRBV9 and TRBJ2-6, the full variable domain reads DSGVTQTPKHLITATGQRVTLRCSPRSGDLSVYWYQQSLDQGLQFLIQYYNGEERAKGNILERFSAQQFPDLHSELNLSSLELGDSALYFCASESSSQTKSGQRLTFGAGSRLTVL.

This chain connects TRBV10-1 to TRBJ2-4; D perhaps matches TRBD2 (6 bases). The V and J ends lost 4 bases and 2 bases respectively, with 15 bases between them. The germline V gene encodes CDR1 WNHNN and CDR2 SYGVQD (reference sequence). The CDR3 is 16 amino acids. The CDR3 DNA sequence: TGCGCCAGCAGTGGGAGGGACCCGATATCCAAAAACATTCAGTACTTC. It translates to CASSGRDPISKNIQYF.

The chain links TRBV25-1 to TRBJ2-1; D call uncertain. Germline V CDR1 and CDR2: MGHDK, SYGVNS. With 3 bases removed from V and 2 bases from J, the gap between germline ends came to 2 bases. The CDR3 consists of 12 residues. In DNA, the CDR3 is TGTGCCAGCAGTGACCCCTACAATGAGCAGTTCTTC. As protein: CASSDPYNEQFF.

V and J are TRBV5-1 and TRBJ2-7; TRBD1 agrees at 7 bases. J lost 2 bases, V lost 7 bases, and 12 bases had no gene match. Germline CDR1 and CDR2: SGHRS and YFSETQ. The CDR3 length is 15 residues. CDR3 protein: CASAQGTGVAYEQYF. CDR3 in DNA: TGCGCCAGCGCTCAGGGCACAGGGGTGGCCTACGAGCAGTACTTC.

The rearrangement links TRBV29-1 to TRBJ1-4, with D tentatively TRBD1 (6 bases). Germline values: CDR1 SQVTM, CDR2 ANQGSEA. The CDR3 consists of 15 residues. With 7 bases removed from V and 3 bases from J, the gap between germline ends came to 18 bases. This chain's CDR3 is CSASGQLDANEKLFF. In DNA form, the CDR3 reads TGCAGCGCGTCCGGACAGTTAGACGCTAATGAAAAACTGTTTTTT.

CDR3 DNA: TGTGCCCTAGGGGGCAGGGATAGCAATCAGCCCCAGCATTTT. This codes for CALGGRDSNQPQHF. The chain joins TRBV2 to TRBJ1-5; 7 nucleotides align to TRBD1. Germline loops: CDR1 SNHLY, CDR2 FYNNEI. The CDR3 is 14 residues long. The V segment lost 11 bases and the J segment 0 bases; nucleotides outside the gene matches: 7.

The chain combines TRBV30 with TRBJ2-7, with D perhaps TRBD1 or TRBD2 (5 bases each). This CDR3 is 15 amino acids long. Trimming pared 0 bases from V and 6 bases from J, leaving 18 bases between. CDR1 and CDR2 from the germline V gene are GTSNPN and SVGIG (reference sequence). Written as DNA, the CDR3 is TGTGCCTGGAGTGTAAATCCCGGGTATGGGGGCGAGCAGTACTTC. Amino acids: CAWSVNPGYGGEQYF. The entire variable domain, with the rest obtained from reference TRBV30 and TRBJ2-7, is as follows: SQTIHQWPATLVQPVGSPLSLECTVEGTSNPNLYWYRQAAGRGLQLLFYSVGIGQISSEVPQNLSASRPQDRQFILSSKKLLLSDSGFYLCAWSVNPGYGGEQYFGPGTRLTVT.

In its sample, this clone was seen once. This chain connects TRBV6-6 to TRBJ2-1, with 8 bases identical to TRBD1. V lost 6 bases to trimming and J lost 6 bases; unmatched junction nucleotides: 7. CDR3 length: 14 amino acids. CDR1 MNHNY and CDR2 SVGAGI come from the germline V gene (reference sequence). The CDR3 DNA is TGTGCCAGCAGCTTCGGACAGGGTGGCAATGAGCAGTTCTTC. Amino acid sequence: CASSFGQGGNEQFF.

This clone appeared once. The gene calls are TRBV10-3 and TRBJ1-4, with 7 nucleotides matching TRBD1. CDR1 and CDR2 from the germline V gene are ENHRY and SYGVKD. The CDR3 spans 15 residues. The V and J ends lost 5 bases and 4 bases, in that order; junction bases with no gene match: 7. Written as DNA, the CDR3 is TGTGCCATCAGTCGGGAGGGGACAGTTAATGAAAAACTGTTTTTT. The encoded protein is CAISREGTVNEKLFF.

The rearrangement links TRBV2 to TRBJ2-5; a possible D gene is TRBD2 (5 bases). The V end was cut by 4 bases, the J end by 3 bases, with 18 bases between. This CDR3 contains 16 residues. From germline, CDR1 is SNHLY and CDR2 FYNNEI. CDR3 residues: CASSALGGGGEETQYF. Written as DNA, the CDR3 is TGTGCCAGCAGTGCCCTTGGCGGAGGCGGAGAAGAGACCCAGTACTTC.

J is TRBJ1-2 and V is TRBV5-4, with D perhaps matching TRBD1 (5 bases). The germline V gene has CDR1 SGHNT and CDR2 YYREEE (reference sequence). V was pared by 4 bases and J by 9 bases, with 13 bases between. The CDR3 is 12 amino acids. The CDR3 DNA reads as TGTGCCAGCAGCAGAACGGGGGGGAGCTACACCTTC. Protein: CASSRTGGSYTF.

The CDR3 DNA sequence: TGTGCCAGCAGAGCGGGACAGGGGGCAGTCACTGAAGCTTTCTTT. This codes for CASRAGQGAVTEAFF. The gene calls are TRBV28 and TRBJ1-1, with 12 bases aligning to TRBD1. Germline V gene data show CDR1 as MDHEN and CDR2 as SYDVKM. CDR3 length: 15 amino acids. J lost 4 bases, V lost 6 bases, and 6 bases had no gene match. Filled out from reference TRBV28 and TRBJ1-1, the complete variable domain reads DVKVTQSSRYLVKRTGEKVFLECVQDMDHENMFWYRQDPGLGLRLIYFSYDVKMKEKGDIPEGYSVSREKKERFSLILESASTNQTSMYLCASRAGQGAVTEAFFGQGTRLTVV.

The chain recombines TRBV30 with TRBJ1-6, with D perhaps TRBD1 (5 bases). CDR1 and CDR2 (germline): GTSNPN, SVGIG (reference sequence). This CDR3 has 13 residues. V lost 8 bases and J 6 bases, leaving 14 bases between the germline ends. The CDR3 region is CAGGRGFNSPLHF. DNA of the CDR3: TGTGCCGGCGGTCGGGGGTTTAATTCACCCCTCCACTTT. Based on the CDR3 plus reference TRBV30 and TRBJ1-6, the full variable domain is SQTIHQWPATLVQPVGSPLSLECTVEGTSNPNLYWYRQAAGRGLQLLFYSVGIGQISSEVPQNLSASRPQDRQFILSSKKLLLSDSGFYLCAGGRGFNSPLHFGNGTRLTVT.

This chain joins TRBV28 and TRBJ2-7; D is perhaps TRBD1 (6 bases). Germline V gene lookup returns CDR1 MDHEN and CDR2 SYDVKM. The CDR3 length is 14 residues. The V and J ends lost 2 bases and 4 bases respectively, with 12 bases between them. CDR3 nucleotides: TGTGCCAGCAGTTTACAGGGGATTCGGTACGAGCAGTACTTC. This sequence encodes CASSLQGIRYEQYF.